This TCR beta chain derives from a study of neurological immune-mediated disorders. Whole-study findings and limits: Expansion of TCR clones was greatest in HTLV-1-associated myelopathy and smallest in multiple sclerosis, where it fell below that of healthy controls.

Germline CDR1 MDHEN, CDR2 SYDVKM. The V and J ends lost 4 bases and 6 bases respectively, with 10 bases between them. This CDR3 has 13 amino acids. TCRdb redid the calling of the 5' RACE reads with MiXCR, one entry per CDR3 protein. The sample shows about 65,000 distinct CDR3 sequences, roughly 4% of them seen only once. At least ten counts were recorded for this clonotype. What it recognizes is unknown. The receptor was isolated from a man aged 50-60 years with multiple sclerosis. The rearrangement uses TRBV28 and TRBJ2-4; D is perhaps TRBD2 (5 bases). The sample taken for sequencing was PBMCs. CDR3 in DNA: TGTGCCAGCAGTTCCGGGATTGCAAACATTCAGTACTTC. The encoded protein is CASSSGIANIQYF. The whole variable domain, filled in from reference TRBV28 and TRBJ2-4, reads DVKVTQSSRYLVKRTGEKVFLECVQDMDHENMFWYRQDPGLGLRLIYFSYDVKMKEKGDIPEGYSVSREKKERFSLILESASTNQTSMYLCASSSGIANIQYFGAGTRLSVL.